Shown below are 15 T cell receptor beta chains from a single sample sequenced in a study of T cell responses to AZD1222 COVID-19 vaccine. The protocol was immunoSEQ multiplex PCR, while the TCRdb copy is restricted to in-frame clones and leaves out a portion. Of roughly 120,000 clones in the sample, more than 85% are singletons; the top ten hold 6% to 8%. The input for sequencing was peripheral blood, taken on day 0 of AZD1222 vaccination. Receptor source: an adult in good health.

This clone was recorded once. CDR3 residues: CASSLSRTRIGHEQFF. CDR3 DNA sequence: TGTGCCAGCAGCTTAAGCCGGACCCGGATAGGACATGAGCAGTTCTTC. The genes are TRBV7-2 and TRBJ2-1; no clear D. Trimming took off 2 bases at V and 8 bases at J, with 19 bases between the two ends. The CDR3 has 16 residues. Germline values: CDR1 SGHTA, CDR2 FQGNSA.

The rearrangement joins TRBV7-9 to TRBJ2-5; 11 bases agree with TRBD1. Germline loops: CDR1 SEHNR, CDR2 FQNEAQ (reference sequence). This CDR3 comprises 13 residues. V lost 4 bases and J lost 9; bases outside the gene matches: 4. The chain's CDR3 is CASSSGTGGPQYF. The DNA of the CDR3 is TGTGCCAGCAGCTCCGGGACAGGGGGGCCCCAGTACTTC.

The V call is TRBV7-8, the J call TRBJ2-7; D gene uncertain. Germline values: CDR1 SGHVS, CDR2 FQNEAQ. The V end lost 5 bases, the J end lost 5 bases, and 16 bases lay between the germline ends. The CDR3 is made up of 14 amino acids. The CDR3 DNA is TGTGCCAGCAGCCGCCCCACCCGCTCGGACGAGCAGTACTTC. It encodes CASSRPTRSDEQYF. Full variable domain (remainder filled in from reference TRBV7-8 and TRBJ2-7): GAGVSQSPRYKVAKRGQDVALRCDPISGHVSLFWYQQALGQGPEFLTYFQNEAQLDKSGLPSDRFFAERPEGSVSTLKIQRTQQEDSAVYLCASSRPTRSDEQYFGPGTRLTVT.

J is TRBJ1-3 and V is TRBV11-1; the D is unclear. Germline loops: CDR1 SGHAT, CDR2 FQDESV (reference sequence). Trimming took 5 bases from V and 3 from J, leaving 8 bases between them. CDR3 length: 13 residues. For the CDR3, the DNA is TGTGCCAGCAGCAGAGACGGTGGAAACACCATATATTTT. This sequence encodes CASSRDGGNTIYF.

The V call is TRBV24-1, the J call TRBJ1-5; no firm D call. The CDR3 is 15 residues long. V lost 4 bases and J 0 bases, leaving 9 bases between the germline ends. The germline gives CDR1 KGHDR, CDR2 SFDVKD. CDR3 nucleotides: TGTGCCACCAGTGAAGGTCCTAATAGCAATCAGCCCCAGCATTTT. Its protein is CATSEGPNSNQPQHF.

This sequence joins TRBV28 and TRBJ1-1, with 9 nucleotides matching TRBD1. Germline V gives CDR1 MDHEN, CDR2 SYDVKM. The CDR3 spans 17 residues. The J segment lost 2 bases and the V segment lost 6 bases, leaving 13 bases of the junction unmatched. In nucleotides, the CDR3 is TGTGCCAGCAGCCGTTACAGGGGGCGAAAAGATAACACTGAAGCTTTCTTT. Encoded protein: CASSRYRGRKDNTEAFF.

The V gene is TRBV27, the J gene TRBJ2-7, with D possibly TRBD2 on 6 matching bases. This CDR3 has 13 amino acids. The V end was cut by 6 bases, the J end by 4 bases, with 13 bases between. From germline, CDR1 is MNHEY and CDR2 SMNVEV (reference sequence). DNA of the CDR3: TGTGCCAGCAGCCCGCGGGGTGAATACGAGCAGTACTTC. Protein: CASSPRGEYEQYF.

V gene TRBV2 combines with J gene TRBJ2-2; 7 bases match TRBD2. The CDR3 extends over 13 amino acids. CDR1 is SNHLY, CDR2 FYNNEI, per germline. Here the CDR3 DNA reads TGTGCGGGAGGGATCTGGGACACCGGGGAGCTGTTTTTT. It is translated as CAGGIWDTGELFF.

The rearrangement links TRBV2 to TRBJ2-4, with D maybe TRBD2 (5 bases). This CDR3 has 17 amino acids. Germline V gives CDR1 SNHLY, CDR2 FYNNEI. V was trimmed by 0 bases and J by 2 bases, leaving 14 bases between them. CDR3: CASSEAWGEPSKNIQYF. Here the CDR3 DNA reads TGTGCCAGCAGTGAAGCCTGGGGAGAACCCTCCAAAAACATTCAGTACTTC.

CDR3 coding DNA: TGTGCCAGCAGCCAGTCGGGGCGGGGTGGAGATACGCAGTATTTT. The encoded protein is CASSQSGRGGDTQYF. The genes are TRBV3-1 (or the pseudogene TRBV3-2) and TRBJ2-3; D is perhaps TRBD2 (6 bases). Germline V gene lookup returns CDR1 LGHDT and CDR2 YNNKEL (reference sequence). The CDR3 sequence is 15 residues long. Trimming removed 3 bases at V and 5 bases at J, with 15 bases between.

The CDR3 region is CASSTPDRDGKETQYF. CDR3 bases: TGTGCCAGCAGCACTCCGGACAGGGACGGGAAAGAGACCCAGTACTTC. V and J are TRBV11-3 and TRBJ2-5; 8 positions agree with TRBD1. Germline lookup yields CDR1 SGHNT and CDR2 YENEEA. The CDR3 spans 16 residues. With V trimmed by 5 bases and J by 3 bases, 11 bases remained unmatched.

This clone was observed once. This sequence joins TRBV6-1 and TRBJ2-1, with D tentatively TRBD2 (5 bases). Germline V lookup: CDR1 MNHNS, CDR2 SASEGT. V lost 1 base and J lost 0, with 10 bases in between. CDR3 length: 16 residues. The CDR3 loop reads CASSEVSGASYNEQFF. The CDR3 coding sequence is TGTGCCAGCAGTGAAGTCAGCGGAGCCTCCTACAATGAGCAGTTCTTC.

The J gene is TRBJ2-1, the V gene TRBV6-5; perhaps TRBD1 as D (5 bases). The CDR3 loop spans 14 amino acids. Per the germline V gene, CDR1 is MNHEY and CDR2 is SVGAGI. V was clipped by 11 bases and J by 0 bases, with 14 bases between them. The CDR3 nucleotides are TGTGCCGAGCAGGGCCCAAGCTCCTACAATGAGCAGTTCTTC. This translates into CAEQGPSSYNEQFF.

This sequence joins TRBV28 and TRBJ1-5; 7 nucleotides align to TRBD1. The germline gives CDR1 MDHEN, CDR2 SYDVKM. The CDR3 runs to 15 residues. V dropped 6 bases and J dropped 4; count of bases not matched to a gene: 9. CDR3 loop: CASSPGGRSNQPQHF. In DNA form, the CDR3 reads TGTGCCAGCAGCCCAGGGGGACGGAGTAATCAGCCCCAGCATTTT.

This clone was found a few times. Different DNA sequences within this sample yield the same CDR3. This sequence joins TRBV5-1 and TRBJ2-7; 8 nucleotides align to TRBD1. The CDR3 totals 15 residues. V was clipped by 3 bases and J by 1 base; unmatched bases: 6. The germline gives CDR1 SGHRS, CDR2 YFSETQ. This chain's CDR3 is CASSSRQGASYEQYF. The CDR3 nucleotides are TGCGCCAGCAGCTCCCGGCAGGGGGCTTCCTACGAGCAGTACTTC.